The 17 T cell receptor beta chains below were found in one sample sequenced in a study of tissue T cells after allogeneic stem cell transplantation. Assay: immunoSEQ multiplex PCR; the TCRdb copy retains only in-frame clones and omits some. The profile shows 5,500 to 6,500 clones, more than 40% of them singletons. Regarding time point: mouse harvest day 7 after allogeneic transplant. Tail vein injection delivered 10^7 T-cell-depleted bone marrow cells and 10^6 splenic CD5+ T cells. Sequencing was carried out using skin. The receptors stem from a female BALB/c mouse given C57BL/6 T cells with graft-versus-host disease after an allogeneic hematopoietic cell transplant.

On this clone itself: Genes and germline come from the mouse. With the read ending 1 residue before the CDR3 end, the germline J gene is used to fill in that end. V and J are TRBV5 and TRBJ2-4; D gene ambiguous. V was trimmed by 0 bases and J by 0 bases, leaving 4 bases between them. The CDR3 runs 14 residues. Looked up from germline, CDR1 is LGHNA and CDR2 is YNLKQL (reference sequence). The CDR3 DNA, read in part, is TGTGCCAGCAGCCAAGATACTAGTCAAAACACCTTGTAC. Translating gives CASSQDTSQNTLY. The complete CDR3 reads CASSQDTSQNTLYF.

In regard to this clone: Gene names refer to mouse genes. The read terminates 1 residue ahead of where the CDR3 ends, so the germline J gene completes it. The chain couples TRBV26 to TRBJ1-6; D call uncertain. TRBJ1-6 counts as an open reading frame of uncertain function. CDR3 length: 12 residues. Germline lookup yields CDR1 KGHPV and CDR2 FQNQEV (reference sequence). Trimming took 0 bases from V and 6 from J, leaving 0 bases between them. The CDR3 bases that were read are TGTGCCAGCAGTCTGTCTAATTCGCCCCTCTAC. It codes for CASSLSNSPLY. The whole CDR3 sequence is CASSLSNSPLYF.

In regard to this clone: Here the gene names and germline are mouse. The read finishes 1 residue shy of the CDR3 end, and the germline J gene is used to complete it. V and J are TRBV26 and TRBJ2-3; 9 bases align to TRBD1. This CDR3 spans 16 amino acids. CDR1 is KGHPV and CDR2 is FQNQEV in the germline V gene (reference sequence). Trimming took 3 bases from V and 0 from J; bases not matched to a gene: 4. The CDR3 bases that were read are TGTGCCAGCAGTCTCGACAGGGGGGCAAGTGCAGAAACGCTGTAT. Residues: CASSLDRGASAETLY. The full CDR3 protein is CASSLDRGASAETLYF.

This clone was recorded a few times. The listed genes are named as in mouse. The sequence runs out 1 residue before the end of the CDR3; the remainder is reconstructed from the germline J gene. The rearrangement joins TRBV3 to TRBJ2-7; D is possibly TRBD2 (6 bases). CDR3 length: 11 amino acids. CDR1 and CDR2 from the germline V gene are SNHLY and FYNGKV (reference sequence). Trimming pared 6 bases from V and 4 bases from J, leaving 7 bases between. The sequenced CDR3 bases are TGTGCCAGCAGGACTGGATATGAACAGTAC. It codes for CASRTGYEQY. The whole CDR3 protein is CASRTGYEQYF. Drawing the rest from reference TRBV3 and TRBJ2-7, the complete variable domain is GPKVLQIPSHQIIDMGQMVTLNCDPVSNHLYFYWYKQILGQQMEFLVNFYNGKVMEKSKLFKDQFSVERPDGSYFTLKIQPTALEDSAVYFCASRTGYEQYFGPGTRLTVL.

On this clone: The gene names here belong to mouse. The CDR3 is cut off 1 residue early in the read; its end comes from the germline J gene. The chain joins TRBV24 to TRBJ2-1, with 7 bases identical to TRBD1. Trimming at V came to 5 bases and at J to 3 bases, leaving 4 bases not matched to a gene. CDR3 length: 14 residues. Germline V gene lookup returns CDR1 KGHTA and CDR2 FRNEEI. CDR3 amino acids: CASSVGQFYAEQFF. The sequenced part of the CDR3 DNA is TGTGCCAGCAGTGTGGGACAGTTCTATGCTGAGCAGTTC.

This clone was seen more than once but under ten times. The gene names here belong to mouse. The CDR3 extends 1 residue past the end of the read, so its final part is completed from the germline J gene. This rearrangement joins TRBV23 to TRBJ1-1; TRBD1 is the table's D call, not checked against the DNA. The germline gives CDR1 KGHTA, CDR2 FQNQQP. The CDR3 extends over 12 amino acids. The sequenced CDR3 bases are TGCTCCAGCAGAGGACAGGAGGGAGAAGTCTTC. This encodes CSSRGQEGEVF. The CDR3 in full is CSSRGQEGEVFF.

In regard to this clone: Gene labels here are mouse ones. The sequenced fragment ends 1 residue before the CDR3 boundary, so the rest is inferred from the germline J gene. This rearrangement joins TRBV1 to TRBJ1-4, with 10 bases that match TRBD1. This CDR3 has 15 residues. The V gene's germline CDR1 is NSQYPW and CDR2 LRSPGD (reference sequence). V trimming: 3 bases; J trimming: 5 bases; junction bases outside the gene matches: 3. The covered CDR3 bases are TGCACCTGCAGTGCCCGGGACAGGGGAAACGAAAGATTATTT. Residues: CTCSARDRGNERLF. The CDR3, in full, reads CTCSARDRGNERLFF.

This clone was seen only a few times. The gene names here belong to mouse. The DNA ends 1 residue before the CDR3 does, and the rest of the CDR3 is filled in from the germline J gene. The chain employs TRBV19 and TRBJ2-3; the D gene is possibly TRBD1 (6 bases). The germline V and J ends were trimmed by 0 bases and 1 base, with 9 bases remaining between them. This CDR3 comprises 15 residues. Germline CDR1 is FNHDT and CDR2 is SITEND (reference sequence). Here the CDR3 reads CASSIAGARAETLYF. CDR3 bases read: TGTGCCAGCAGTATAGCAGGGGCGCGTGCAGAAACGCTGTAT.

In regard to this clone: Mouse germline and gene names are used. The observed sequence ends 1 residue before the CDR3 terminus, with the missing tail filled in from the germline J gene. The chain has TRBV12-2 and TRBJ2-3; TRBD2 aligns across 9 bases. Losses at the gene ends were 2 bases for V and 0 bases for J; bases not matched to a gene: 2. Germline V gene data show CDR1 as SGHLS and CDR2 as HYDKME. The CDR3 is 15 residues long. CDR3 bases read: TGTGCCAGCTCTCGACTGGGGGATAGTGCAGAAACGCTGTAT. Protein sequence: CASSRLGDSAETLY. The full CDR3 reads CASSRLGDSAETLYF.

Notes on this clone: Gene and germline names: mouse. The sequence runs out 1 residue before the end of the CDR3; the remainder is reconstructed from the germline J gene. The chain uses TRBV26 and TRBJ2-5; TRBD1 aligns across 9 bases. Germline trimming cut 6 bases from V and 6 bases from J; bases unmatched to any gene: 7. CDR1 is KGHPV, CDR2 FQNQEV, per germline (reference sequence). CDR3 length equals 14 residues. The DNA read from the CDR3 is TGTGCCAGCAGAGGGACAGGGAAGGGGGACACCCAGTAC. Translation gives CASRGTGKGDTQY. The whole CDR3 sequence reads CASRGTGKGDTQYF.

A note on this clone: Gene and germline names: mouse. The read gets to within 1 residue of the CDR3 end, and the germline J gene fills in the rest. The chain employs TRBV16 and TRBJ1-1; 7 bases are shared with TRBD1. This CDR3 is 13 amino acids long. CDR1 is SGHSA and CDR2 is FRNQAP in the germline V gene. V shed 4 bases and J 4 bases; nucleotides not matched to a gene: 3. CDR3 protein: CASSYRQGTEVFF. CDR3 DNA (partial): TGTGCAAGCAGCTACAGACAGGGCACAGAAGTCTTC. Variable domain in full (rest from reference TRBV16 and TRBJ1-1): NAGVIQTPRHKVTGKGQEATLWCEPISGHSAVFWYRQTIVQGLEFLTYFRNQAPIDDSGMPKERFSAQMPNQSHSTLKIQSTQPQDSAVYLCASSYRQGTEVFFGKGTRLTVV.

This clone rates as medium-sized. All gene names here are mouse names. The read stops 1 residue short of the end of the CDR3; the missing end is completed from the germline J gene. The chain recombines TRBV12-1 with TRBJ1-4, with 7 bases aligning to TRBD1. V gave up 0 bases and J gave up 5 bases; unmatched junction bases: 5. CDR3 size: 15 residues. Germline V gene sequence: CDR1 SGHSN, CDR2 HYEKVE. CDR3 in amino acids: CASSLGDRVNERLFF. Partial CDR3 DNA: TGTGCCAGCTCTCTCGGAGACAGGGTAAACGAAAGATTATTT.

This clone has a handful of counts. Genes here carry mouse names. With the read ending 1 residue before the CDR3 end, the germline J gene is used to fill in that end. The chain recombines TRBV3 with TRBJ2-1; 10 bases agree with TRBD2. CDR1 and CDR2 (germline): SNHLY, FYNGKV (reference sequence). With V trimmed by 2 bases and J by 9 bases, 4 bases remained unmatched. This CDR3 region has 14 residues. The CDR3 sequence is CASSLRLGGLEQFF. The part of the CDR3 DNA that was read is TGTGCCAGCAGCTTAAGGCTGGGGGGGCTTGAGCAGTTC.

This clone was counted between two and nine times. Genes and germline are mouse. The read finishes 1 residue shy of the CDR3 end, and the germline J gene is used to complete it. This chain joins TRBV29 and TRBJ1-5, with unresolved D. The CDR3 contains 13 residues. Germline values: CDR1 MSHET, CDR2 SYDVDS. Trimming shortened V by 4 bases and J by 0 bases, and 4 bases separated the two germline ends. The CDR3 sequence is CASSSNNNQAPLF. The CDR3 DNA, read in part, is TGTGCTAGCAGTTCAAATAACAACCAGGCTCCGCTT.

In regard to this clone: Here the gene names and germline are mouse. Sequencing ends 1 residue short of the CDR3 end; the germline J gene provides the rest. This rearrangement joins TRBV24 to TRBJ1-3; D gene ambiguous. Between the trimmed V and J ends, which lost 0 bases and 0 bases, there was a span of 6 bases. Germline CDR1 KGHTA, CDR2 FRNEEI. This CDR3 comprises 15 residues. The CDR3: CASSLYGLSGNTLYF. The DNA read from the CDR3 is TGTGCCAGCAGTCTGTATGGGCTTTCTGGAAATACGCTCTAT.

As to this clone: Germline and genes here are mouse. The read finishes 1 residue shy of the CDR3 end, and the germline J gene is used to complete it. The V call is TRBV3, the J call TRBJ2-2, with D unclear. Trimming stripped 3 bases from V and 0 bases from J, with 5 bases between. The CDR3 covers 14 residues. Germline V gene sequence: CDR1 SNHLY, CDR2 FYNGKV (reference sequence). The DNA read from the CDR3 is TGTGCCAGCAGCTTCCGAGCAAACACCGGGCAGCTCTAC. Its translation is CASSFRANTGQLY. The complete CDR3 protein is CASSFRANTGQLYF.

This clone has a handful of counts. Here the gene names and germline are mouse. Partial CDR3 DNA: TGTGCCAGCAGTCTGTATGGGGTTAACTATGCTGAGCAGTTC. It translates to CASSLYGVNYAEQF. The whole CDR3 is CASSLYGVNYAEQFF. The chain combines TRBV24 with TRBJ2-1; the D gene is possibly TRBD2 (5 bases). Sequencing ends 1 residue short of the CDR3 end; the germline J gene provides the rest. V shed 0 bases and J shed 0 bases, with 6 bases lying between them. Germline assignment: CDR1 KGHTA and CDR2 FRNEEI. The CDR3 runs to 15 residues.